The entry below gives a single TCR beta chain sequence along with its context. Germline V gives CDR1 MDHEN, CDR2 SYDVKM. The CDR3 runs to 16 residues. This PCR relied on a set of 60 Vbeta primers and 13 Jbeta primers. The protocol was immunoSEQ multiplex PCR, while the TCRdb copy is restricted to in-frame clones and leaves out a portion. The sample lists some 200,000 clones; 70% to 80% were seen once. The data are from a study of cytomegalovirus exposure and HLA in healthy donors. The source is a woman aged 25 to 39 in good health and CMV-seropositive. The sample was PBMCs. The chain carries TRBV28 and TRBJ2-5; 12 nucleotides align to TRBD2. The end of the DNA fits TRBJ2-7 better, so the J call may be wrong. CDR3 amino acids: CATRGLAGGFPYEQYF. The CDR3 nucleotides are TGTGCCACCCGGGGCCTAGCGGGGGGGTTCCCCTACGAGCAGTACTTC.